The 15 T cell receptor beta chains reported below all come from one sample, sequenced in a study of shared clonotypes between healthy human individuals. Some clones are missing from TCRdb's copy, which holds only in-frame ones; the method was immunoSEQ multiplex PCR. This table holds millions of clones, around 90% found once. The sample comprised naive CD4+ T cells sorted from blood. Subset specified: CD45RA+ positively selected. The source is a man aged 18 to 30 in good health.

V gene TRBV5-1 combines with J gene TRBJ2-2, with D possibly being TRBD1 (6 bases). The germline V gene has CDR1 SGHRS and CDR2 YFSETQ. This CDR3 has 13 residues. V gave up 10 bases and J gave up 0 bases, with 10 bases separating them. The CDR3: CACRTANTGELFF. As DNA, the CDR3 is TGCGCCTGCCGGACAGCGAACACCGGGGAGCTGTTTTTT.

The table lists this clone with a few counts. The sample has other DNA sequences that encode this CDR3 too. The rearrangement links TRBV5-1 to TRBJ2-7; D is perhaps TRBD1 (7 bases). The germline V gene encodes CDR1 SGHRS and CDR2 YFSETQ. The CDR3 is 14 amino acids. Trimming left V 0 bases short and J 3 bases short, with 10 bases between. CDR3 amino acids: CASSLGQGGYEQYF. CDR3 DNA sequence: TGCGCCAGCAGCTTGGGACAGGGAGGCTACGAGCAGTACTTC.

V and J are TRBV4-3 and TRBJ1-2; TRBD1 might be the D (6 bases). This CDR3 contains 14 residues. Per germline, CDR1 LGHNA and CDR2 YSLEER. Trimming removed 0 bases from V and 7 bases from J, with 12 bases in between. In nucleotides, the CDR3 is TGCGCCAGCAGCCAAGATTCAGGGGTCGGTGGCTACACCTTC. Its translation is CASSQDSGVGGYTF.

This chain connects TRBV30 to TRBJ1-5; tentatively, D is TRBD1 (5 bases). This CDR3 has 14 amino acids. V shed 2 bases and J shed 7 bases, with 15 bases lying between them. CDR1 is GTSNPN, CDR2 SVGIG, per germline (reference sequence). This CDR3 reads CAWSLRGGSQPQHF. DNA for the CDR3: TGTGCCTGGAGTCTTCGGGGGGGTTCCCAGCCCCAGCATTTT.

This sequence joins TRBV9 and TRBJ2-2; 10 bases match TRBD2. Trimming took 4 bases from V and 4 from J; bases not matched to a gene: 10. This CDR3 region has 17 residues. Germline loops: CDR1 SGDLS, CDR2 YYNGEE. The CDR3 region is CASSPRAGGIGTGELFF. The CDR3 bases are TGTGCCAGCAGCCCCCGAGCGGGGGGGATCGGCACCGGGGAGCTGTTTTTT. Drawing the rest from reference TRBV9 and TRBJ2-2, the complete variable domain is DSGVTQTPKHLITATGQRVTLRCSPRSGDLSVYWYQQSLDQGLQFLIQYYNGEERAKGNILERFSAQQFPDLHSELNLSSLELGDSALYFCASSPRAGGIGTGELFFGEGSRLTVL.

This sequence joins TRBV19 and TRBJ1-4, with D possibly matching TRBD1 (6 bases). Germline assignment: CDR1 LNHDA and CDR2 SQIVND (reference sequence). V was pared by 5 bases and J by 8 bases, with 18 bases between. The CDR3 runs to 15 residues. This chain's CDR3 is CASSSLDRFGEKLFF. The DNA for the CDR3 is TGTGCCAGTAGTTCCCTCGACAGGTTCGGGGAAAAACTGTTTTTT.

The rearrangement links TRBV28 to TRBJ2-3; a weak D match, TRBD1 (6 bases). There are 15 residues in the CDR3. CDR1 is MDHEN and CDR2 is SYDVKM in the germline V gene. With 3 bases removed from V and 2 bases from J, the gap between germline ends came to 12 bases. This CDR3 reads CASSLAGDLTDTQYF. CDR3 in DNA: TGTGCCAGCAGTTTGGCAGGGGACCTCACAGATACGCAGTATTTT.

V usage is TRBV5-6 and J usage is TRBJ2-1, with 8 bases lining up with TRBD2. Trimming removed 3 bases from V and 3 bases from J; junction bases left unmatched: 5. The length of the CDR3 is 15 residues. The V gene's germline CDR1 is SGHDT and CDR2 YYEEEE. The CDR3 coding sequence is TGTGCCAGCAGCTCCAAGCGGGGGAGCTACAATGAGCAGTTCTTC. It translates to CASSSKRGSYNEQFF.

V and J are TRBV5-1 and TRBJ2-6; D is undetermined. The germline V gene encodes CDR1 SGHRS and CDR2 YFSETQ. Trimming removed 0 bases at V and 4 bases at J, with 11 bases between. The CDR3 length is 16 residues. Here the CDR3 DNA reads TGCGCCAGCAGCTTGGGCGGCCAGTCGGGGGCCAACGTCCTGACTTTC. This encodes CASSLGGQSGANVLTF.

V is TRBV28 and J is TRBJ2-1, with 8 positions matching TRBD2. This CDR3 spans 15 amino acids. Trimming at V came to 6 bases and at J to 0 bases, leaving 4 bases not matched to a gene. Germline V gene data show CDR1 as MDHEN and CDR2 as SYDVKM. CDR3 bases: TGTGCCAGCAGCACGGGGGGGCCCTCCTACAATGAGCAGTTCTTC. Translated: CASSTGGPSYNEQFF.

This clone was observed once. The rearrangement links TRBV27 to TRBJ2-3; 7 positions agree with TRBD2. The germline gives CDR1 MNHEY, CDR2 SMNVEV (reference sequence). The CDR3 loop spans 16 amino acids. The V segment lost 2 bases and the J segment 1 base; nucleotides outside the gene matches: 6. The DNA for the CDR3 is TGTGCCAGCAGTTTAGGGACTACCCCCCGCACAGATACGCAGTATTTT. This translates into CASSLGTTPRTDTQYF.

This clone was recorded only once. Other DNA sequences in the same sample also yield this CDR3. The CDR3 sequence: CATSRDGGSYNEQFF. CDR3 coding DNA: TGTGCCACCAGCAGAGATGGGGGCTCCTACAATGAGCAGTTCTTC. The J gene is TRBJ2-1, the V gene TRBV15; D may be TRBD1 or TRBD2 (5 bases each). Between the trimmed V and J ends, which lost 0 bases and 0 bases, there was a span of 6 bases. The CDR3 runs 15 residues. Per germline, CDR1 LNHNV and CDR2 YYDKDF (reference sequence).

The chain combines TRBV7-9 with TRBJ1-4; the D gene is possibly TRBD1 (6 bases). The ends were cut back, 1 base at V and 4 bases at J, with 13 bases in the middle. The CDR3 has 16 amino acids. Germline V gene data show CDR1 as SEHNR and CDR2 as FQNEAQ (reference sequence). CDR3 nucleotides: TGTGCCAGCAGCTTAGGCGGACAGCCTTTTAATGAAAAACTGTTTTTT. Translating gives CASSLGGQPFNEKLFF.

For the CDR3, the DNA is TGTGCCAGCAGCCCTCCCGGGTGGGCTGGAAACACCATATATTTT. Its translation is CASSPPGWAGNTIYF. V gene TRBV7-9 combines with J gene TRBJ1-3; D ambiguous. Trimming pared 5 bases from V and 2 bases from J, leaving 13 bases between. The germline V gene encodes CDR1 SEHNR and CDR2 FQNEAQ (reference sequence). The CDR3 runs to 15 residues.

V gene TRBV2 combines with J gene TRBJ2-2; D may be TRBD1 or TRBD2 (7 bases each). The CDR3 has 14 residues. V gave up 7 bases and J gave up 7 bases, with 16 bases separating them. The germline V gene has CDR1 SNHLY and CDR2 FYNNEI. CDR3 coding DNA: TGTGCCAGCACCGCCCAGGGGGGGAGCGGGGAGCTGTTTTTT. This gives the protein CASTAQGGSGELFF.